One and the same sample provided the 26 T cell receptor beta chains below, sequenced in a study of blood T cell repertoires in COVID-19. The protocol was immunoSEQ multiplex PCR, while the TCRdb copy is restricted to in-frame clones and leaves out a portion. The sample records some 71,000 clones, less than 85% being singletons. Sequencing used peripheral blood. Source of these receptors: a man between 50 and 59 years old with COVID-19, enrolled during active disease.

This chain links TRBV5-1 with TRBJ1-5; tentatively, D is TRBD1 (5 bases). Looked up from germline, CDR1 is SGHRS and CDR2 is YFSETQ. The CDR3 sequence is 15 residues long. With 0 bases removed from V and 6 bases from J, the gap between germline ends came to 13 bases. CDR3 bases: TGCGCCAGCAGCTTGGGACCCGAAAGGGGTCAGCCCCAGCATTTT. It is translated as CASSLGPERGQPQHF.

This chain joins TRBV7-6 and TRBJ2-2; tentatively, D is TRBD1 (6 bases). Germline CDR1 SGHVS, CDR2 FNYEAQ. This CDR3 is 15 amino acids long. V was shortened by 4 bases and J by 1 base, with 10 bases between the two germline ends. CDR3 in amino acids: CASSYGQRNTGELFF. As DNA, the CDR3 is TGTGCCAGCAGCTACGGACAGAGGAACACCGGGGAGCTGTTTTTT. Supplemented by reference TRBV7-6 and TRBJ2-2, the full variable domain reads GAGVSQSPRYKVTKRGQDVALRCDPISGHVSLYWYRQALGQGPEFLTYFNYEAQQDKSGLPNDRFSAERPEGSISTLTIQRTEQRDSAMYRCASSYGQRNTGELFFGEGSRLTVL.

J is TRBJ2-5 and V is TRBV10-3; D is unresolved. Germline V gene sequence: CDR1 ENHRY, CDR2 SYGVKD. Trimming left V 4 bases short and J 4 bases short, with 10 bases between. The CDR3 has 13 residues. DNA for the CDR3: TGTGCCATCAGTGGAGATCCTAGAGAGACCCAGTACTTC. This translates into CAISGDPRETQYF.

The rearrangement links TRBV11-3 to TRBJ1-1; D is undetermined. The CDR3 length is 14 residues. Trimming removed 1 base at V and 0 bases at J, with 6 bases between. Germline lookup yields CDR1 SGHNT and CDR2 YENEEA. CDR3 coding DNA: TGTGCCAGCAGCTTAGGCGGATTGAACACTGAAGCTTTCTTT. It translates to CASSLGGLNTEAFF. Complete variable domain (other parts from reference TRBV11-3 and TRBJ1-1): EAGVVQSPRYKIIEKKQPVAFWCNPISGHNTLYWYLQNLGQGPELLIRYENEEAVDDSQLPKDRFSAERLKGVDSTLKIQPAELGDSAVYLCASSLGGLNTEAFFGQGTRLTVV.

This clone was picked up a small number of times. The CDR3 DNA is TGCGCCAGCAGCCAAGCTGCGGCCGGGTCCTACGAGCAGTACTTC. Its translation is CASSQAAAGSYEQYF. V and J are TRBV4-1 and TRBJ2-7; D remains unclear. V lost 1 base and J 1 base, leaving 11 bases between the germline ends. The CDR3 spans 15 residues. The germline CDR1 and CDR2 sequences are MGHRA and YSYEKL.

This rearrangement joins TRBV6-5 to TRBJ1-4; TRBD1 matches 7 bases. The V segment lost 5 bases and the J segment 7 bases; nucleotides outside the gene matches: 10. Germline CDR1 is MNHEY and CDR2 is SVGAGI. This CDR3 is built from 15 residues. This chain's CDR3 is CASSMTGPPGEKLFF. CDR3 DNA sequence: TGTGCCAGCAGTATGACAGGGCCTCCCGGTGAAAAACTGTTTTTT.

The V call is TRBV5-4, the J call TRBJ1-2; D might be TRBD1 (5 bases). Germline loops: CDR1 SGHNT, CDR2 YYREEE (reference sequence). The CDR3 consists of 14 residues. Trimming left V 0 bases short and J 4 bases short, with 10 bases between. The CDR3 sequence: CASSLVGGTYGYTF. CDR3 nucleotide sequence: TGTGCCAGCAGCTTGGTTGGGGGGACCTATGGCTACACCTTC.

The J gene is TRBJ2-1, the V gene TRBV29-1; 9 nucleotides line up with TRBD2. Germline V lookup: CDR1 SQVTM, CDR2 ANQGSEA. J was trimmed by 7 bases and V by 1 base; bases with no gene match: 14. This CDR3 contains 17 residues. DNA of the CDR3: TGCAGCGTTGAAGGAGCGGGGGGCCACCGGGTGGGGAATGAGCAGTTCTTC. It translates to CSVEGAGGHRVGNEQFF.

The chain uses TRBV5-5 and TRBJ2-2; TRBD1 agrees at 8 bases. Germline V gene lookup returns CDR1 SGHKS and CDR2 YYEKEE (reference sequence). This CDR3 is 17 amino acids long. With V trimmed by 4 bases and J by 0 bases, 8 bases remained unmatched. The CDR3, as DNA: TGTGCCAGCAGCGGAATAGACAGGGGTGCGAACACCGGGGAGCTGTTTTTT. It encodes CASSGIDRGANTGELFF. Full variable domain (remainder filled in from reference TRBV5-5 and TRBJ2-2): DAGVTQSPTHLIKTRGQQVTLRCSPISGHKSVSWYQQVLGQGPQFIFQYYEKEERGRGNFPDRFSARQFPNYSSELNVNALLLGDSALYLCASSGIDRGANTGELFFGEGSRLTVL.

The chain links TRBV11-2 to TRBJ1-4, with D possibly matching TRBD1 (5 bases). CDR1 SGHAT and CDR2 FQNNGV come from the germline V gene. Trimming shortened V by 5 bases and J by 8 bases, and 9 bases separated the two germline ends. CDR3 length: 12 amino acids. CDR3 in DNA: TGTGCCAGCAGCCCTCAGGGCGAAAAACTGTTTTTT. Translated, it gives CASSPQGEKLFF.

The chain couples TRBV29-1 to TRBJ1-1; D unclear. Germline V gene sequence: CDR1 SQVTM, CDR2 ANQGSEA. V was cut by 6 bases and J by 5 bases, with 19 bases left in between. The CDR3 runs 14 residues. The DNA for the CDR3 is TGCAGCGTGAATGGAGGGCCCACCGGGACTGAAGCTTTCTTT. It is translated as CSVNGGPTGTEAFF.

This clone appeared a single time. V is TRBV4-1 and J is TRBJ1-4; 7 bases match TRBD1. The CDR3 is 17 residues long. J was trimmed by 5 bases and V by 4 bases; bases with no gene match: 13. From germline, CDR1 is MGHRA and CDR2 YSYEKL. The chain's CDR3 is CASSRGLQGIQNEKLFF. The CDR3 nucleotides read TGCGCCAGCAGCCGGGGGCTACAGGGGATTCAGAATGAAAAACTGTTTTTT.

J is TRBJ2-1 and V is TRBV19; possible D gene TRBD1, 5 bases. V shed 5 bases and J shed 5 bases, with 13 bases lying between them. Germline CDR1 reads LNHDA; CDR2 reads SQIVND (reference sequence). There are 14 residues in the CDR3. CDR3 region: CASSVWQGHNEQFF. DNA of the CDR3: TGTGCCAGTAGTGTTTGGCAGGGTCACAATGAGCAGTTCTTC.

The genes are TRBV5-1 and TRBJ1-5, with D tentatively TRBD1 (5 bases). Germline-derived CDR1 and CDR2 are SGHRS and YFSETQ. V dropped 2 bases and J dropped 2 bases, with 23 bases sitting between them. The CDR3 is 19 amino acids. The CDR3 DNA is TGCGCCAGCAGCTTCCCCGAGCGGGCAGTGGGGGTTGGCAATCAGCCCCAGCATTTT. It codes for CASSFPERAVGVGNQPQHF.

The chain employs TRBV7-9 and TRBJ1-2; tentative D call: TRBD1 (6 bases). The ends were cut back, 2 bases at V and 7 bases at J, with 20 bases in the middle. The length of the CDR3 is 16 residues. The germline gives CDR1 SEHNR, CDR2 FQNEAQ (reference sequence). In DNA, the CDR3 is TGTGCCAGCAGCTTACCAACAGGACAGCGCGAAGGTGGCTACACCTTC. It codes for CASSLPTGQREGGYTF.

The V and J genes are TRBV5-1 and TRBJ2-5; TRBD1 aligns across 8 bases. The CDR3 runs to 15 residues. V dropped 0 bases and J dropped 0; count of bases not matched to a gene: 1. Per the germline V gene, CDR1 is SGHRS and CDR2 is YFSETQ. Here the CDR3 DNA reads TGCGCCAGCAGCTTGGGGACAGGGAACCAAGAGACCCAGTACTTC. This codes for CASSLGTGNQETQYF. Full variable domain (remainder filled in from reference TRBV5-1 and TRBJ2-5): KAGVTQTPRYLIKTRGQQVTLSCSPISGHRSVSWYQQTPGQGLQFLFEYFSETQRNKGNFPGRFSGRQFSNSRSEMNVSTLELGDSALYLCASSLGTGNQETQYFGPGTRLLVL.

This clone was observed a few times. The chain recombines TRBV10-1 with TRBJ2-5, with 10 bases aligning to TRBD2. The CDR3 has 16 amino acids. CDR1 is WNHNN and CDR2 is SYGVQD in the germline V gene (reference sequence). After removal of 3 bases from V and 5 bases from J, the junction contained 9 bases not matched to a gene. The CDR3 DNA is TGCGCCAGCAGTGAAAGACTAGCGGGTCCATACGAGACCCAGTACTTC. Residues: CASSERLAGPYETQYF.

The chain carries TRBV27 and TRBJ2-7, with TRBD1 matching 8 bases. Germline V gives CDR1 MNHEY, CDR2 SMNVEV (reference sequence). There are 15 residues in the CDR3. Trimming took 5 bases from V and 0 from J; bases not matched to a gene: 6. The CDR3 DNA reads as TGTGCCAGCAGTAAACAGGGGGAGAGCTCCTACGAGCAGTACTTC. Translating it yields CASSKQGESSYEQYF.

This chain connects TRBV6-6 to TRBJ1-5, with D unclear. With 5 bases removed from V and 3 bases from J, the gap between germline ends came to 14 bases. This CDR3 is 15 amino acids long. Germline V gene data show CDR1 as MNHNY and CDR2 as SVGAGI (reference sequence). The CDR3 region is CASSDGSGDNQPQHF. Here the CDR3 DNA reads TGTGCCAGCAGTGATGGCAGTGGAGACAATCAGCCCCAGCATTTT.

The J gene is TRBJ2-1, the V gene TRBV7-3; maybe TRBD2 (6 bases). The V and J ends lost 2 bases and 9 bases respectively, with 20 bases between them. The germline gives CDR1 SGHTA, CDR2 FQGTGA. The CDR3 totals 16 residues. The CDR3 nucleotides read TGTGCCAGCAGCTTATTTAGTACTAGCCCGAGGAGTGAGCAGTTCTTC. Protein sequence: CASSLFSTSPRSEQFF.

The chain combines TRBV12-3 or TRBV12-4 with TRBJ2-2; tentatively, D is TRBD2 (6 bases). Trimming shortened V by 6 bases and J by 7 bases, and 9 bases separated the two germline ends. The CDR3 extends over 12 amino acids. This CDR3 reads CASRRGNGELFF. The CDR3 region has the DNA TGTGCCAGCAGGCGGGGAAACGGGGAGCTGTTTTTT.

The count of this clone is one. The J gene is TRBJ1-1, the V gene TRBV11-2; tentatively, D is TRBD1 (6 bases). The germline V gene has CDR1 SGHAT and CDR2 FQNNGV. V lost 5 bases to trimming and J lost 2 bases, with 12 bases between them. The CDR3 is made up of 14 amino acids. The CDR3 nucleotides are TGTGCCAGCAGCACCCTGACAGGAAACACTGAAGCTTTCTTT. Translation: CASSTLTGNTEAFF. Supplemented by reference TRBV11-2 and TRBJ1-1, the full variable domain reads EAGVAQSPRYKIIEKRQSVAFWCNPISGHATLYWYQQILGQGPKLLIQFQNNGVVDDSQLPKDRFSAERLKGVDSTLKIQPAKLEDSAVYLCASSTLTGNTEAFFGQGTRLTVV.

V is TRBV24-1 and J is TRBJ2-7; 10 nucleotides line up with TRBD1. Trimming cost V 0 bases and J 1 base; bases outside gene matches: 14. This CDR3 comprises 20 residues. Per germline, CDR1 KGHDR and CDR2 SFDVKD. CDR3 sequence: CATSDLLGTGEGSGSYEQYF. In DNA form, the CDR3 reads TGTGCCACCAGTGATTTGTTAGGGACAGGGGAAGGTTCTGGGTCCTACGAGCAGTACTTC.

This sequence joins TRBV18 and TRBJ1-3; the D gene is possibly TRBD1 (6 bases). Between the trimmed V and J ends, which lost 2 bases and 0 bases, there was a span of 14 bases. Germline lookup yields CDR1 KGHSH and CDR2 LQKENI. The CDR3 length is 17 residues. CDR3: CASSPIRDTASGNTIYF. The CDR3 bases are TGTGCCAGCTCACCAATCCGGGACACAGCCTCTGGAAACACCATATATTTT.

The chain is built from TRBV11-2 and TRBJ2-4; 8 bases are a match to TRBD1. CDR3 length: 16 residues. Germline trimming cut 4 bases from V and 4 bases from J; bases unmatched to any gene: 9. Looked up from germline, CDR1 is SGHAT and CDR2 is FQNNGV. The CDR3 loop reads CASSSPRGQEKNIQYF. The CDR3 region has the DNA TGTGCCAGCAGCTCCCCCCGGGGACAGGAGAAAAACATTCAGTACTTC. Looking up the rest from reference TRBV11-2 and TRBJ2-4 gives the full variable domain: EAGVAQSPRYKIIEKRQSVAFWCNPISGHATLYWYQQILGQGPKLLIQFQNNGVVDDSQLPKDRFSAERLKGVDSTLKIQPAKLEDSAVYLCASSSPRGQEKNIQYFGAGTRLSVL.

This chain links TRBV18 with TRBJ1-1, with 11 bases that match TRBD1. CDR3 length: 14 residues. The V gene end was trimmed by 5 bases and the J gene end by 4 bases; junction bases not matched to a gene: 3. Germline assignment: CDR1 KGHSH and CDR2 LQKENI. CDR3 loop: CASSSGTGGTEAFF. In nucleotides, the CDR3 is TGTGCCAGCTCATCCGGGACAGGGGGCACTGAAGCTTTCTTT. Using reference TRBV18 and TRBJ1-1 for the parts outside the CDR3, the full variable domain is NAGVMQNPRHLVRRRGQEARLRCSPMKGHSHVYWYRQLPEEGLKFMVYLQKENIIDESGMPKERFSAEFPKEGPSILRIQQVVRGDSAAYFCASSSGTGGTEAFFGQGTRLTVV.